A single sample gave rise to the 17 T cell receptor beta chains below, sequenced in a study of shared clonotypes between healthy human individuals. The method was immunoSEQ multiplex PCR; TCRdb's version includes in-frame clones alone and lacks a portion of them. The sample records about 2,500,000 clones, approximately 90% being singletons. Input material: naive CD4+ T cells sorted from blood. The sample's subset: CD45RA+ positively selected. The receptor source for this set is a man between 18 and 35 years old in good health.

The chain combines TRBV5-1 with TRBJ1-1; no reliable D call. The V gene's germline CDR1 is SGHRS and CDR2 YFSETQ. The V end lost 3 bases, the J end lost 1 base, and 13 bases lay between the germline ends. CDR3 length equals 15 residues. The CDR3 is CASSYGPGKNTEAFF. The CDR3 coding sequence is TGCGCCAGCAGCTACGGGCCGGGGAAGAACACTGAAGCTTTCTTT.

V and J are TRBV30 and TRBJ2-5, with 11 bases fitting TRBD1. After removal of 5 bases from V and 5 bases from J, the junction contained 7 bases not matched to a gene. This CDR3 contains 14 residues. Germline values: CDR1 GTSNPN, CDR2 SVGIG (reference sequence). CDR3 nucleotide sequence: TGTGCCTGGGGTGGACAGGGGGCGCAGGAGACCCAGTACTTC. Amino acids: CAWGGQGAQETQYF.

This sequence joins TRBV7-9 and TRBJ1-1, with 8 bases aligning to TRBD1. The J segment lost 6 bases and the V segment lost 5 bases, leaving 8 bases of the junction unmatched. This CDR3 is built from 14 residues. CDR1 is SEHNR, CDR2 FQNEAQ, per germline (reference sequence). The CDR3 DNA is TGTGCCAGCAGCCGTGACAGGGGCGACGCTGAAGCTTTCTTT. Its translation: CASSRDRGDAEAFF.

The chain employs TRBV6-1 and TRBJ2-3; D might be TRBD1 (5 bases). There are 14 residues in the CDR3. V lost 2 bases to trimming and J lost 2 bases, with 8 bases between them. Per the germline V gene, CDR1 is MNHNS and CDR2 is SASEGT. The CDR3, as DNA: TGTGCCAGCAGTGAACCAGGGCTCACAGATACGCAGTATTTT. Protein: CASSEPGLTDTQYF.

Here the CDR3 DNA reads TGTGCTAGTGGTTTGGTAGGTTCTCTTGAGTTGAACACCATATATTTT. Its protein is CASGLVGSLELNTIYF. The V call is TRBV12-5, the J call TRBJ1-3; D remains unclear. The CDR3 covers 16 residues. Germline CDR1 reads LGHNT; CDR2 reads FRNRAP. V gave up 0 bases and J gave up 7 bases, with 16 bases separating them.

This chain uses TRBV9 with TRBJ2-2; 15 bases fit TRBD2. This CDR3 is 19 amino acids long. Germline V gives CDR1 SGDLS, CDR2 YYNGEE. The J segment lost 4 bases and the V segment lost 3 bases, leaving 10 bases of the junction unmatched. The CDR3 sequence is CASSAVGLAGGPGTGELFF. The CDR3 coding sequence is TGTGCCAGCAGCGCCGTCGGACTAGCGGGGGGGCCTGGCACCGGGGAGCTGTTTTTT.

There are a few counts of this clone. The CDR3 spells CAWSRGAYGYTF. The DNA for the CDR3 is TGTGCCTGGAGTCGAGGGGCCTATGGCTACACCTTC. The chain employs TRBV30 and TRBJ1-2, with D possibly TRBD1 on 5 matching bases. This CDR3 is built from 12 residues. Germline CDR1 and CDR2: GTSNPN and SVGIG (reference sequence). V was pared by 2 bases and J by 4 bases, with 8 bases between.

Comment on this clone: Other DNA sequences of this sample code for an identical CDR3. The rearrangement links TRBV5-1 to TRBJ1-1; 7 bases are a match to TRBD1. The CDR3 has 14 amino acids. Germline CDR1 is SGHRS and CDR2 is YFSETQ. V shed 2 bases, J shed 3 bases, and the junction held 4 bases outside the gene matches. The CDR3 nucleotides read TGCGCCAGCAGCTTTCGCAGGGGGGACACTGAAGCTTTCTTT. This codes for CASSFRRGDTEAFF.

This clone was seen a few times. The chain is built from TRBV19 and TRBJ1-1, with a tentative D call TRBD1 (5 bases). The germline V gene encodes CDR1 LNHDA and CDR2 SQIVND (reference sequence). V lost 7 bases to trimming and J lost 9 bases, with 18 bases between them. This CDR3 comprises 13 residues. The DNA for the CDR3 is TGTGCCAGTAAGGAGGATGGGGGACTGAAAGCTTTCTTT. Amino acids: CASKEDGGLKAFF.

V gene TRBV30 combines with J gene TRBJ1-3, with D tentatively TRBD1 (5 bases). Per the germline V gene, CDR1 is GTSNPN and CDR2 is SVGIG (reference sequence). V was clipped by 7 bases and J by 3 bases, with 13 bases between them. The CDR3 covers 13 residues. The CDR3 sequence is CASERTFGNTIYF. The CDR3 bases are TGTGCCTCTGAAAGGACATTTGGAAACACCATATATTTT.

V is TRBV6-6 and J is TRBJ2-7; TRBD1 matches 7 bases. V trimming: 6 bases; J trimming: 2 bases; junction bases outside the gene matches: 10. Germline V lookup: CDR1 MNHNY, CDR2 SVGAGI (reference sequence). There are 15 residues in the CDR3. As DNA, the CDR3 is TGTGCCAGCAGCAACAGGGGATATTACGCCTACGAGCAGTACTTC. Translating gives CASSNRGYYAYEQYF.

The sample holds one count of this clone. The rearrangement links TRBV5-1 to TRBJ2-3; 8 bases align to TRBD2. The CDR3 covers 15 residues. Losses at the gene ends were 6 bases for V and 3 bases for J; bases not matched to a gene: 9. Germline values: CDR1 SGHRS, CDR2 YFSETQ. The CDR3 DNA sequence: TGCGCCAGCACCCAGCGGGTAGCGGGAACAGATACGCAGTATTTT. Translation: CASTQRVAGTDTQYF.

For the CDR3, the DNA is TGTGCCAGCAGCACGGGACAGGGTAACACCGGGGAGCTGTTTTTT. The encoded protein is CASSTGQGNTGELFF. The chain links TRBV7-2 to TRBJ2-2; 9 bases agree with TRBD1. The CDR3 is made up of 15 amino acids. Germline V lookup: CDR1 SGHTA, CDR2 FQGNSA. J was trimmed by 2 bases and V by 5 bases; bases with no gene match: 3. The variable domain in full, completed from reference TRBV7-2 and TRBJ2-2, reads GAGVSQSPSNKVTEKGKDVELRCDPISGHTALYWYRQSLGQGLEFLIYFQGNSAPDKSGLPSDRFSAERTGGSVSTLTIQRTQQEDSAVYLCASSTGQGNTGELFFGEGSRLTVL.

This clone was found once. The chain is built from TRBV5-1 and TRBJ1-1; TRBD1 aligns across 7 bases. The V segment lost 5 bases and the J segment 5 bases; nucleotides outside the gene matches: 12. The CDR3 sequence is 15 residues long. Germline CDR1 SGHRS, CDR2 YFSETQ. The CDR3 bases are TGCGCCAGCAGTTCGCAGCCAGGGGGGGAAACTGAAGCTTTCTTT. This translates into CASSSQPGGETEAFF.

The J gene is TRBJ2-7, the V gene TRBV7-4; no definite D call. The CDR3 has 11 residues. V was shortened by 4 bases and J by 4 bases, with 5 bases between the two germline ends. Looked up from germline, CDR1 is SGHVT and CDR2 is SQSDAQ. This CDR3 is CASSSPYEQYF. CDR3 DNA sequence: TGTGCCAGCAGCTCGCCTTACGAGCAGTACTTC.

The chain couples TRBV5-1 to TRBJ2-1; 7 bases line up with TRBD2. The CDR3 has 15 residues. Germline V lookup: CDR1 SGHRS, CDR2 YFSETQ. V lost 0 bases and J lost 6; bases outside the gene matches: 6. This CDR3 is CASSLGSGTFNEQFF. DNA of the CDR3: TGCGCCAGCAGCTTGGGGAGCGGGACCTTCAATGAGCAGTTCTTC.

V usage is TRBV6-5 and J usage is TRBJ1-5; tentative D call: TRBD1 (5 bases). V was pared by 5 bases and J by 5 bases, with 10 bases between. Germline assignment: CDR1 MNHEY and CDR2 SVGAGI. The CDR3 is 13 amino acids. The CDR3 coding sequence is TGTGCCAGCAGTGTAACAGGCCATCAGCCCCAGCATTTT. Its protein product is CASSVTGHQPQHF.